The clone carrying this T cell receptor beta chain was found many times. The antigen is undetermined. The data derive from a study of regulatory T cells in long-lasting Graves disease. CDR1 is MNHEY and CDR2 is SMNVEV in the germline V gene (reference sequence). The CDR3 covers 19 residues. With V trimmed by 0 bases and J by 4 bases, 11 bases remained unmatched. The time point denotes: newly diagnosed GD, antithyroid drugs for less than 3 months. The TCR library was prepared using RNA isolated from PBMCs. Staff drew roughly 10 milliliters of peripheral blood into EDTA tubes. Findings and limits, study-wide: Segments TRBV28, TRBJ1-2 and TRBJ2-5 showed preferential usage in persistent disease.

Investigators prepared the TCR beta libraries by applying iRepertoire HTBI primers and Arm-PCR of CDR3 regions. TCRdb processed the multiplex PCR reads anew with MiXCR; each CDR3 protein has one entry. Here the sample spans hundreds of thousands of distinct CDR3 sequences, about 16% being singletons. The genes are TRBV27 and TRBJ2-1, with 11 bases lining up with TRBD2. The sequence was collected from a female donor with Graves disease. The sequences come from peripheral blood mononuclear cells (PBMCs), collected at new diagnosis, from a patient treated with antithyroid drugs. The CDR3 spells CASSLSLFSGRAEYNEQFF. CDR3 in DNA: TGTGCCAGCAGTTTATCGCTATTTAGCGGGAGGGCCGAATACAATGAGCAGTTCTTC.